The table lists the clone carrying this T cell receptor (beta chain) with a count of one. Antigen specificity is unknown. The table came from immunoSEQ multiplex PCR; TCRdb's copy has only in-frame clones and leaves some out. The sample lists around 80,000 clones, more than 75% occurring once. The data are from a study of T cell responses to AZD1222 COVID-19 vaccine. Study observations and caveats: Repertoires in all cases were sampled only once the peak T cell response had passed.

This CDR3 has 11 residues. Germline lookup yields CDR1 GTSNPN and CDR2 SVGIG (reference sequence). Trimming shortened V by 2 bases and J by 3 bases, and 5 bases separated the two germline ends. The rearrangement uses TRBV30 and TRBJ2-7; D unclear. The receptor comes from an adult in good health. Sequenced material: peripheral blood, taken on day 0 of AZD1222 vaccination. CDR3 in amino acids: CAWSPIYEQYF. CDR3 coding DNA: TGTGCCTGGAGTCCGATCTACGAGCAGTACTTC.